This T cell receptor (beta chain) was sequenced for a study of persistence of HIV-infected CD4 T cells. Across the study: Donors were ART-treated; their CMV- and Gag-responding CD4+ T cells were isolated.

V was pared by 5 bases and J by 7 bases, with 16 bases between. Germline lookup yields CDR1 SGHRS and CDR2 YFSETQ. This CDR3 region has 14 residues. This was the immunoSEQ version 4 assay in survey mode. Data came from immunoSEQ multiplex PCR; TCRdb stores just in-frame clones and leaves some out. This table holds tens of thousands of clones, 78% found once. Notes on this clone: Its antigen remains unidentified.

Lysates of CMV-infected fibroblasts at 10 ug/mL stimulated these cells. Sorted nonresponding memory CD4+ T cells were CD40L-negative, CD69-negative, CD45RO-high. Sample: CD4+ T cells sorted from PBMCs after approximately 19-hour stimulation, taken from a patient who received antiretroviral therapy. The chain has TRBV5-1 and TRBJ1-3; D is unresolved. The clonotype comes from an adult woman with HIV who was CMV-seropositive. CDR3 sequence (DNA): TGCGCCAGCAGGCCCAGCGGGGTCAGGAACACCATATATTTT. Translated: CASRPSGVRNTIYF.